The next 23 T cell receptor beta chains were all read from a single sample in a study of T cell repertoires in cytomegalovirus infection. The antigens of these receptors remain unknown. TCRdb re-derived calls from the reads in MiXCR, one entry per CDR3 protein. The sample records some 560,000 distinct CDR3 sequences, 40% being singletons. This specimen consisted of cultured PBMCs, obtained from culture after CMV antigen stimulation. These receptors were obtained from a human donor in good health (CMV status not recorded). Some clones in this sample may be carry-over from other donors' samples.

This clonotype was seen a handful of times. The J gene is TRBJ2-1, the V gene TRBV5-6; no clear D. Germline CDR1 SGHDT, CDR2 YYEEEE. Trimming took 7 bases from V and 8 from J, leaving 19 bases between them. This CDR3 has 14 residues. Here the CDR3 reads CASQLRPHTDEQFF. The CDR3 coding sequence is TGTGCCAGCCAACTCCGGCCCCATACAGATGAGCAGTTCTTC.

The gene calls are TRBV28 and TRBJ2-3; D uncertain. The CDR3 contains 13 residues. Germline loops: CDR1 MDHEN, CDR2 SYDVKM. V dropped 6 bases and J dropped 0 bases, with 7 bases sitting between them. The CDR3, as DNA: TGTGCCAGCAGGTGGGGTAGCACAGATACGCAGTATTTT. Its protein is CASRWGSTDTQYF.

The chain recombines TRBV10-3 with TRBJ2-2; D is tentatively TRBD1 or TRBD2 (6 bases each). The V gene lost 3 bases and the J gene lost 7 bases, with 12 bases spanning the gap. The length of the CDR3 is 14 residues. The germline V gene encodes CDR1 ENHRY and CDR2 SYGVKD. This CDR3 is CAISEGGGGGELFF. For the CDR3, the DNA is TGTGCCATCAGTGAAGGAGGGGGTGGCGGGGAGCTGTTTTTT.

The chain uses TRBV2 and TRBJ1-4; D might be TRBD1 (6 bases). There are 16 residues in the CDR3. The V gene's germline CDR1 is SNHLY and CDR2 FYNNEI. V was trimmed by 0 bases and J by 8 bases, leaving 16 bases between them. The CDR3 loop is CASSEALGAGEEKLFF. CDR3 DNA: TGTGCCAGCAGTGAAGCGCTTGGGGCAGGGGAAGAAAAACTGTTTTTT.

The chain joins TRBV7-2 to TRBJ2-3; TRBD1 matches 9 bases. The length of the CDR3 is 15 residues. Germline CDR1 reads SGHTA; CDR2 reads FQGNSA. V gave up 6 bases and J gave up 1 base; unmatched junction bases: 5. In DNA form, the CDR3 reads TGTGCCAGCAGTAACAGGGGGCTAGGCACAGATACGCAGTATTTT. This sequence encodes CASSNRGLGTDTQYF.

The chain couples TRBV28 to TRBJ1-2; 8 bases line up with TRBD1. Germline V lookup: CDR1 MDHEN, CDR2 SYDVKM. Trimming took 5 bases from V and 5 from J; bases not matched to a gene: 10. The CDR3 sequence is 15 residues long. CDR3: CASSLLDRGKYGYTF. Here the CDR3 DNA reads TGTGCCAGCAGTCTATTAGACAGGGGCAAGTATGGCTACACCTTC.

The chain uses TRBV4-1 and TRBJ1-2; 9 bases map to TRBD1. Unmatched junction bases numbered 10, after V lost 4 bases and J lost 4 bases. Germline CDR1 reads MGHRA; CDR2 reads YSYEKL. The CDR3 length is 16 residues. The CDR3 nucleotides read TGCGCCAGCAGCCGAATCACAGGGGGCTCCCTCTATGGCTACACCTTC. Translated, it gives CASSRITGGSLYGYTF.

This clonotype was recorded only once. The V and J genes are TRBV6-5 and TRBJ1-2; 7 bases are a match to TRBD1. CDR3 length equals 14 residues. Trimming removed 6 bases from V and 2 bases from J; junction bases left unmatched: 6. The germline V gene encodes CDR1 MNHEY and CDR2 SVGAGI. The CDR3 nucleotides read TGTGCCAGCAGCACGAACAGGGGAAACTATGGCTACACCTTC. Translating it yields CASSTNRGNYGYTF.

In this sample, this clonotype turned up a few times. The CDR3 DNA is TGTGCCAGCAGTCCCCGGTGGGGCGGGGGGATCACAGATACGCAGTATTTT. Translated, it gives CASSPRWGGGITDTQYF. This chain joins TRBV6-1 and TRBJ2-3, with 8 bases identical to TRBD2. V gave up 5 bases and J gave up 2 bases; unmatched junction bases: 12. There are 17 residues in the CDR3. CDR1 MNHNS and CDR2 SASEGT come from the germline V gene.

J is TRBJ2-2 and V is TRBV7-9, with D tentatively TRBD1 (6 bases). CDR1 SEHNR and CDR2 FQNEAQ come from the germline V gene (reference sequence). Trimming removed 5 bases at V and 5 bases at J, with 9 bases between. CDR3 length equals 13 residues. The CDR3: CASSATGTGELFF. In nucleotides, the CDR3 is TGTGCCAGCAGCGCAACAGGGACCGGGGAGCTGTTTTTT.

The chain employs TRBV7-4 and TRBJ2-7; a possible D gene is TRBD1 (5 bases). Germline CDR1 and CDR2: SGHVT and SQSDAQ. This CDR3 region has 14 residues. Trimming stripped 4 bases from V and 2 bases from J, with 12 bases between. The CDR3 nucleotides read TGTGCCAGCAGCTCGACAGAGACCGCCTACGAGCAGTACTTC. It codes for CASSSTETAYEQYF.

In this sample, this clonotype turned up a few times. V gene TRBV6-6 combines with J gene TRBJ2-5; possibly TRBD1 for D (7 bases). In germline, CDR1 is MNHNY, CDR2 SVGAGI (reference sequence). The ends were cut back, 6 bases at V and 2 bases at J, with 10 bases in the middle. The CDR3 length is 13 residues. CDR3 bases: TGTGCCAGCAGGGCGGGACAGCAAGAGACCCAGTACTTC. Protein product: CASRAGQQETQYF.

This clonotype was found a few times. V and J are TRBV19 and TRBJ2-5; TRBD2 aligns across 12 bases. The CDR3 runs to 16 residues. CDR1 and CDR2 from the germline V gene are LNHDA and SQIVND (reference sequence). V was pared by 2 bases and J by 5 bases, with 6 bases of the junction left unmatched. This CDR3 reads CASSIRRTSGTETQYF. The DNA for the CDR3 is TGTGCCAGTAGTATAAGGCGGACTAGCGGGACTGAGACCCAGTACTTC.

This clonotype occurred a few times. CDR3 sequence: CASSQDPLAGSYEQYF. CDR3 DNA sequence: TGCGCCAGCAGCCAAGACCCCTTAGCGGGGTCCTACGAGCAGTACTTC. The chain recombines TRBV4-1 with TRBJ2-7; 8 nucleotides align to TRBD2. The CDR3 is made up of 16 amino acids. Trimming cost V 0 bases and J 1 base; bases outside gene matches: 5. The germline CDR1 and CDR2 sequences are MGHRA and YSYEKL.

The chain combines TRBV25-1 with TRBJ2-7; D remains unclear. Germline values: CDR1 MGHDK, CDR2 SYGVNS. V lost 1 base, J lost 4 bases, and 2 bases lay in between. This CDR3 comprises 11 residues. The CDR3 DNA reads TGTGCCAGCAGTGAATGGTACGAGCAGTACTTC. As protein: CASSEWYEQYF.

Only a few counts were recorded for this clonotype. CDR3 region: CASSRGGGENEKLFF. The CDR3 DNA reads as TGTGCCAGCAGCCGAGGGGGCGGGGAGAATGAAAAACTGTTTTTT. The V and J genes are TRBV7-2 and TRBJ1-4, with TRBD1 matching 7 bases. The ends lost 5 bases at V and 5 bases at J; junction bases unmatched: 8. In germline, CDR1 is SGHTA, CDR2 FQGNSA. The CDR3 is made up of 15 amino acids.

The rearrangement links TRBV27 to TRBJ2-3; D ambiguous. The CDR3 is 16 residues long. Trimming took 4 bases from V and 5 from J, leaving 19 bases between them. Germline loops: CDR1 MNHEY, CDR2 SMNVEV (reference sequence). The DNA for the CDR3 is TGTGCCAGCAGTTGGGCTTATGAGGTGCCGGTAGATACGCAGTATTTT. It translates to CASSWAYEVPVDTQYF.

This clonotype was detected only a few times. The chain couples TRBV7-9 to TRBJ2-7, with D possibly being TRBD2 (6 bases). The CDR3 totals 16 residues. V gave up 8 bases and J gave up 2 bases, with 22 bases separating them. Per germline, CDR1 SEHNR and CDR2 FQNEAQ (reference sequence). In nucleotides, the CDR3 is TGTGCCAGCTCGGAAGAGGGGAGGTCAGGGACCTACGAGCAGTACTTC. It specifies CASSEEGRSGTYEQYF.

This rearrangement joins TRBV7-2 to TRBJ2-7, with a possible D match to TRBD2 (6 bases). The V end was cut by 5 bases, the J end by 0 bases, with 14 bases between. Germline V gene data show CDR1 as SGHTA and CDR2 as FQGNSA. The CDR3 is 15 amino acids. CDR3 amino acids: CASSHTAGFSYEQYF. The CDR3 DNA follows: TGTGCCAGCAGCCATACGGCGGGATTCTCCTACGAGCAGTACTTC.

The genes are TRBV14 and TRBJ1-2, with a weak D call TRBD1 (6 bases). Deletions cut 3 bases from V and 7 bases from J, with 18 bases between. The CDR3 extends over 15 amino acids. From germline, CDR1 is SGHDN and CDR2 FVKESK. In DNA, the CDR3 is TGTGCCAGCAGCCAGACTGACAGGCCTCGTGCTGGCTACACCTTC. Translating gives CASSQTDRPRAGYTF.

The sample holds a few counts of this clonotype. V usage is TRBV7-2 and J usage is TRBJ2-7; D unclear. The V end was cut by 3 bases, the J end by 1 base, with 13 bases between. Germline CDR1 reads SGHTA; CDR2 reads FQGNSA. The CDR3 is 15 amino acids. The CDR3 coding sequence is TGTGCCAGCAGCTTCCGGAGTGGTGGGTCCTACGAGCAGTACTTC. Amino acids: CASSFRSGGSYEQYF. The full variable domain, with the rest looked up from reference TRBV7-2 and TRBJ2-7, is GAGVSQSPSNKVTEKGKDVELRCDPISGHTALYWYRQSLGQGLEFLIYFQGNSAPDKSGLPSDRFSAERTGGSVSTLTIQRTQQEDSAVYLCASSFRSGGSYEQYFGPGTRLTVT.

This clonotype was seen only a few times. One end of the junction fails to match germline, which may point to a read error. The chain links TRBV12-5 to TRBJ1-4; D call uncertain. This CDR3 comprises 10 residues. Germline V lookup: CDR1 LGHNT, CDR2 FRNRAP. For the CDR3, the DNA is TGTGCTAGTGGTCCGGCGAGGATAGTTTTT. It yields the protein CASGPARIVF.

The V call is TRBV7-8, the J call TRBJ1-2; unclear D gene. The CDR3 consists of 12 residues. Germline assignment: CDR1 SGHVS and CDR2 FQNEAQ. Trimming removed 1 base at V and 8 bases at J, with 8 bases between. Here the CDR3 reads CASSLEGWGYTF. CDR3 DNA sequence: TGTGCCAGCAGCTTAGAAGGTTGGGGCTACACCTTC.